These 6 T cell receptor beta chains came from one sample sequenced in a study of beta chain features in type 1 diabetes. The isolated RNA, all of it, was reverse transcribed, so expressed TCRB transcripts were what got sequenced. Produced via immunoSEQ multiplex PCR; TCRdb's table is partial and in-frame only. The sample shows some 410,000 clones, more than 9.5% of them seen only once. Sequencing input: naive CD4+ T cells from blood. These receptor sequences come from a woman between 18 and 30 years old in good health.

This clone has a handful of counts. V is TRBV7-2 and J is TRBJ2-1; 8 bases are shared with TRBD2. The length of the CDR3 is 16 residues. Germline V gene lookup returns CDR1 SGHTA and CDR2 FQGNSA. The V gene end was trimmed by 1 base and the J gene end by 3 bases; junction bases not matched to a gene: 5. The CDR3 reads CASSLVPGGSYNEQFF. CDR3 coding DNA: TGTGCCAGCAGCTTAGTTCCGGGAGGGAGCTACAATGAGCAGTTCTTC.

The chain uses TRBV21-1 and TRBJ2-2; the DNA was not compared with TRBD1, the D call given in the table. TRBV21-1 is flagged as a pseudogene. This CDR3 contains 15 residues. CDR3 in DNA: TGTGCCAGCAGCACCCCGGGACAGGAAACCGGGGAGCTGTTTTTT. Translated, it gives CASSTPGQETGELFF.

The sample holds a few counts of this clone. The chain uses TRBV9 and TRBJ1-1; D is perhaps TRBD1 (6 bases). Germline lookup yields CDR1 SGDLS and CDR2 YYNGEE. The CDR3 loop spans 16 amino acids. V was trimmed by 1 base and J by 1 base, leaving 14 bases between them. CDR3 bases: TGTGCCAGCAGCGTAATGTCATCGGGACAGAACACTGAAGCTTTCTTT. Translating it yields CASSVMSSGQNTEAFF. The whole variable domain, remainder taken from reference TRBV9 and TRBJ1-1, is DSGVTQTPKHLITATGQRVTLRCSPRSGDLSVYWYQQSLDQGLQFLIQYYNGEERAKGNILERFSAQQFPDLHSELNLSSLELGDSALYFCASSVMSSGQNTEAFFGQGTRLTVV.

This clone is a singleton in its sample. The chain couples TRBV6-6 to TRBJ1-1; TRBD1 aligns across 8 bases. Looked up from germline, CDR1 is MNHNY and CDR2 is SVGAGI (reference sequence). Unmatched junction bases numbered 11, after V lost 6 bases and J lost 8 bases. The CDR3 is 14 amino acids. CDR3 DNA: TGTGCCAGCAGAGACAGGGGTGGAGGACTGGAAGCTTTCTTT. Translated, it gives CASRDRGGGLEAFF.

The chain has TRBV29-1 and TRBJ2-1, with D perhaps being TRBD1 or TRBD2 (5 bases each). CDR3 length: 13 amino acids. The germline gives CDR1 SQVTM, CDR2 ANQGSEA. Trimming took 5 bases from V and 7 from J, leaving 15 bases between them. The CDR3 nucleotides are TGCAGCGTTTATGGGGGTGCGATGAATGAGCAGTTCTTC. It specifies CSVYGGAMNEQFF.

V and J are TRBV9 and TRBJ2-7; D is uncertain. V lost 0 bases and J lost 6, with 7 bases in between. The CDR3 runs to 12 residues. Germline lookup yields CDR1 SGDLS and CDR2 YYNGEE. Here the CDR3 reads CASSVAVSEQYV. As DNA, the CDR3 is TGTGCCAGCAGCGTAGCGGTGAGCGAGCAGTACGTC.